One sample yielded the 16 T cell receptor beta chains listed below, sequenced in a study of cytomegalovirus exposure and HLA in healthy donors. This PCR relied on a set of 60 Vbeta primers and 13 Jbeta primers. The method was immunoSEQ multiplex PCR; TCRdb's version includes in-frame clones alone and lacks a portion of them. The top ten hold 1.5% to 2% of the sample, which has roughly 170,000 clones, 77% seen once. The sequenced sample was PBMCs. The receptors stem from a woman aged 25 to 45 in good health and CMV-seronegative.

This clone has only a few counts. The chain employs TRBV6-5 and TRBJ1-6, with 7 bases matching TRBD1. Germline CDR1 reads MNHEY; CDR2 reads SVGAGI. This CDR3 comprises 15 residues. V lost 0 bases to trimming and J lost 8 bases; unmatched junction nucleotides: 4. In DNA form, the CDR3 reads TGTGCCAGCAGTTACTCTGGCAGGGGGGATTCACCCCTCCACTTT. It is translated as CASSYSGRGDSPLHF.

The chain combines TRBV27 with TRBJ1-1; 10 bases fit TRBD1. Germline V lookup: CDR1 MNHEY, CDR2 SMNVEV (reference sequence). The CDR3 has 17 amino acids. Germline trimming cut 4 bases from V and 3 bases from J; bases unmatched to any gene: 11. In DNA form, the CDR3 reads TGTGCCAGCAGTTCACGACAGGGGGCCGCAGGGGACACTGAAGCTTTCTTT. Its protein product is CASSSRQGAAGDTEAFF.

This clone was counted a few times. The CDR3: CASSLDGRGVEKLFF. CDR3 sequence (DNA): TGCGCCAGCAGCTTGGATGGTAGAGGAGTCGAAAAACTGTTTTTT. The V and J genes are TRBV5-1 and TRBJ1-4, with unresolved D. CDR3 length: 15 residues. Trimming shortened V by 0 bases and J by 8 bases, and 14 bases separated the two germline ends. The germline V gene encodes CDR1 SGHRS and CDR2 YFSETQ.

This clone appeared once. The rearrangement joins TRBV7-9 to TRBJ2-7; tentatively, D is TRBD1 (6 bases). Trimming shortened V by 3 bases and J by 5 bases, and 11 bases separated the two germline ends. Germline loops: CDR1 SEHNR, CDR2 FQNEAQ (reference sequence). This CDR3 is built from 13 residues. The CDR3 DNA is TGTGCCAGCAGCTTGACAGGTTGGGACGAGCAGTACTTC. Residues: CASSLTGWDEQYF.

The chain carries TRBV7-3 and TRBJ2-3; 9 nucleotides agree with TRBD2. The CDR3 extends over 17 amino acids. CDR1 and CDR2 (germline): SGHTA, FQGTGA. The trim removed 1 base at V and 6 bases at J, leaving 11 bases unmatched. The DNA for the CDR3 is TGTGCCAGCAGCTTAAACCCCGGCGGGGGGGCCTGGGATACGCAGTATTTT. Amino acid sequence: CASSLNPGGGAWDTQYF.

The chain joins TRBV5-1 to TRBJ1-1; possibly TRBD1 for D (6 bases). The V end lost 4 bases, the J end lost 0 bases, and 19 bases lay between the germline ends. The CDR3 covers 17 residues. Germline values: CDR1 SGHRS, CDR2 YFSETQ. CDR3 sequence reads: CASSQTGTSEVNTEAFF. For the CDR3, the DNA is TGCGCCAGCAGCCAGACAGGTACGTCTGAAGTGAACACTGAAGCTTTCTTT.

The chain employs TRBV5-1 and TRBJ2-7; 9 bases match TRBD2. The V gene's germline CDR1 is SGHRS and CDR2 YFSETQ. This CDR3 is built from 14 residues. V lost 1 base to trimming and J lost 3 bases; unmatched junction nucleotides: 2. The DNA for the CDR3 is TGCGCCAGCAGCTTGAGCGGGAGGCACTACGAGCAGTACTTC. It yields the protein CASSLSGRHYEQYF.

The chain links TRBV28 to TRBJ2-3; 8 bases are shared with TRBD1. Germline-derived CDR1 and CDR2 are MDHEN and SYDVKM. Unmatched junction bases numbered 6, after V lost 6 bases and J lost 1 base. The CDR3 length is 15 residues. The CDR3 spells CASSPTGGGTDTQYF. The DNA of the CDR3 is TGTGCCAGCAGCCCCACAGGGGGTGGCACAGATACGCAGTATTTT.

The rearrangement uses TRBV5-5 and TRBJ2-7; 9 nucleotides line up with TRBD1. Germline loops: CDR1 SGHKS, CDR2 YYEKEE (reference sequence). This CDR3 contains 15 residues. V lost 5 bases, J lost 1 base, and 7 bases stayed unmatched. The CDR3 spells CASRRSGTGSYEQYF. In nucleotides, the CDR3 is TGTGCCAGCAGGAGGTCCGGGACAGGGTCCTACGAGCAGTACTTC.

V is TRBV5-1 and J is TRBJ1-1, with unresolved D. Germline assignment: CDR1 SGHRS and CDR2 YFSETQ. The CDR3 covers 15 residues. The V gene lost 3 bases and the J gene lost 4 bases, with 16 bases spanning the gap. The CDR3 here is CASSSAASGGTEAFF. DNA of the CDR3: TGCGCCAGCAGCTCAGCAGCTTCGGGTGGCACTGAAGCTTTCTTT.

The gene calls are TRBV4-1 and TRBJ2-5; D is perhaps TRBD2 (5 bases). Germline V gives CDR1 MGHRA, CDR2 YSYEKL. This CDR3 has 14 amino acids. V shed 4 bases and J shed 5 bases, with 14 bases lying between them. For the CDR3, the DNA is TGCGCCAGCAGCCTCCCCGGCGGGTCCGAGACCCAGTACTTC. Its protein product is CASSLPGGSETQYF.

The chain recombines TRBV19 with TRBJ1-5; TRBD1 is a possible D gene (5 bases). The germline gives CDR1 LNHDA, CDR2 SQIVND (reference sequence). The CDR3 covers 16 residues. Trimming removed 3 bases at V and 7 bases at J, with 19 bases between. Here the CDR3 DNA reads TGTGCCAGTAGTATTAAGCGGGGGGAGGGAGGGCAGCCCCAGCATTTT. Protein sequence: CASSIKRGEGGQPQHF. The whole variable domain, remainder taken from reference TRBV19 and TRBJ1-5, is DGGITQSPKYLFRKEGQNVTLSCEQNLNHDAMYWYRQDPGQGLRLIYYSQIVNDFQKGDIAEGYSVSREKKESFPLTVTSAQKNPTAFYLCASSIKRGEGGQPQHFGDGTRLSIL.

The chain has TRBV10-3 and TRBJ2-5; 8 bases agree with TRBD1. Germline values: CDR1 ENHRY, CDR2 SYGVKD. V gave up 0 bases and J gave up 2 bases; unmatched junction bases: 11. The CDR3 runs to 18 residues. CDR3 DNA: TGTGCCATCAGTGAGTCGTTCAGGGGGCGATCAACTCAAGAGACCCAGTACTTC. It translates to CAISESFRGRSTQETQYF.

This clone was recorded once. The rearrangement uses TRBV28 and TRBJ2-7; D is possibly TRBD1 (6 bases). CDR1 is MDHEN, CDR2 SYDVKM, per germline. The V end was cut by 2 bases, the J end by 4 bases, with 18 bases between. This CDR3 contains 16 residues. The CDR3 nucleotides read TGTGCCAGCAGTTTACAAGGGGTGTCCAGGGGATACGAGCAGTACTTC. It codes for CASSLQGVSRGYEQYF.

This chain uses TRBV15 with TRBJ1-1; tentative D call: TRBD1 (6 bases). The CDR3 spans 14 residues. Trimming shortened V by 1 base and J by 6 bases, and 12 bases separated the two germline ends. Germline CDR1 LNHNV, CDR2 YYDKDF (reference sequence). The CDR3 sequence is CATSRGQGFAEAFF. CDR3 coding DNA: TGTGCCACCAGCAGAGGGCAGGGGTTCGCTGAAGCTTTCTTT.

The DNA of the CDR3 is TGTGCCAGCACCCTGTCCCTGGCGGGAGAGAACGAGCAGTACTTC. Translating gives CASTLSLAGENEQYF. V gene TRBV6-5 combines with J gene TRBJ2-7; 7 nucleotides match TRBD2. There are 15 residues in the CDR3. The junction had 14 bases not matched to a gene; V was cut back by 7 bases and J by 5 bases. The germline CDR1 and CDR2 sequences are MNHEY and SVGAGI.